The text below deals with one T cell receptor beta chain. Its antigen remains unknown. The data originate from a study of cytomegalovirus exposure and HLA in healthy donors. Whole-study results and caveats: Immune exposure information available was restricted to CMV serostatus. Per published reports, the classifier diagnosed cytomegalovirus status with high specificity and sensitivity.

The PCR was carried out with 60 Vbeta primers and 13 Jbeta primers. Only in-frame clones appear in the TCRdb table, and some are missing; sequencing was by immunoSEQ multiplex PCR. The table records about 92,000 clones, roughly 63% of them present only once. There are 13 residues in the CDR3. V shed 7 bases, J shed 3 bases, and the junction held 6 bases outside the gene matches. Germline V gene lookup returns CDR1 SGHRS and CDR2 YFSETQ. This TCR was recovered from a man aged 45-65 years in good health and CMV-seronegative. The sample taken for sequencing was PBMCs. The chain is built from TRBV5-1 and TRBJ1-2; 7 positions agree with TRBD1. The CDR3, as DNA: TGCGCCAGCCAGGAAGGGGGCGACTATGGCTACACCTTC. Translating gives CASQEGGDYGYTF. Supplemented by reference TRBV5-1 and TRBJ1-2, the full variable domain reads KAGVTQTPRYLIKTRGQQVTLSCSPISGHRSVSWYQQTPGQGLQFLFEYFSETQRNKGNFPGRFSGRQFSNSRSEMNVSTLELGDSALYLCASQEGGDYGYTFGSGTRLTVV.